This TCR beta chain was sequenced in a study of blood T cell repertoires in COVID-19. Only in-frame clones appear in the TCRdb table, and some are missing; sequencing was by immunoSEQ multiplex PCR. The table records 150,000 to 250,000 clones, roughly 77% of them present only once. This receptor was obtained from a woman in her forties with COVID-19, enrolled during active disease. The sequencing input was peripheral blood.

The DNA for the CDR3 is TGCGCCAGCAGCCGTGTAGCGGGGAGGGACATTCAGTACTTC. Encoded protein: CASSRVAGRDIQYF. V and J are TRBV4-3 and TRBJ2-4; 8 positions agree with TRBD2. Germline V gene data show CDR1 as LGHNA and CDR2 as YSLEER. J gave up 8 bases and V 4 bases, and 7 bases lay outside the gene matches. The CDR3 length is 14 residues.